This TCR beta chain was observed in a study of shared clonotypes between healthy human individuals. Assay: immunoSEQ multiplex PCR; the TCRdb copy retains only in-frame clones and omits some. The table includes 2 million to 3 million clones, roughly 92% detected once. This CDR3 has 18 amino acids. The germline gives CDR1 LGHNA, CDR2 YSLEER. Trimming took 0 bases from V and 0 from J; bases not matched to a gene: 5. A CD45RA-negative memory subset and a CD45RA+ naive subset were separated from the CD4+ cells. Source material: naive CD4+ T cells sorted from blood. Stated subset: CD45RA+ positively selected. The source is a man younger than 35 in good health. The rearrangement uses TRBV4-3 and TRBJ2-1; TRBD2 matches at 10 bases. The DNA of the CDR3 is TGCGCCAGCAGCCAAGAGATGGCTAGCGGGAGCTCCTACAATGAGCAGTTCTTC. Protein product: CASSQEMASGSSYNEQFF.